The sequence of this T cell receptor beta chain was determined in a study of T-cell memory formation after mild COVID-19. Study-wide findings and caveats: CD8+ contracting clones occupied EMRA, while CD4+ ones occupied mainly CM and EM. Nothing showed for sure that second-wave clones peaking on day 37 were SARS-CoV-2 specific. There was a balanced CD4/CD8 profile in clones contracting day 15 to 85, and later expanders leaned CD4+.

It was 5'RACE with constant-segment primers that produced the TCR alpha and TCR beta cDNA libraries, which carried sample barcodes and UMIs. TCRdb re-called the 5' RACE reads through MiXCR, storing one row per CDR3 protein. The table shows around 440,000 distinct CDR3 sequences, with around a sixth occurring only once. Trimming cost V 4 bases and J 8 bases, with 11 bases left between them. The germline gives CDR1 SGHAT, CDR2 FQDESV (reference sequence). The CDR3 runs 12 residues. Concerning this clonotype itself: Its antigen is not identified.

The source of this sequence is an adult woman who had mild COVID-19 (a few samples of this study predate the infection). Cell type and time point are not known. The sample taken for sequencing was PBMCs or a T cell subset sorted from them (not recorded which). The chain uses TRBV11-1 and TRBJ1-2; maybe TRBD1 (5 bases). The CDR3 region is CASSSRDGGYTF. CDR3 bases: TGTGCCAGCAGCTCCCGGGACGGAGGCTACACCTTC.